The present T cell receptor beta chain was sequenced within a study of T cell responses to AZD1222 COVID-19 vaccine. About the study: Second doses at about 4 or about 12 weeks were pooled.

This CDR3 has 15 amino acids. Germline V lookup: CDR1 SGHNT, CDR2 YYREEE (reference sequence). Trimming at V came to 0 bases and at J to 8 bases, leaving 3 bases not matched to a gene. The method was immunoSEQ multiplex PCR; TCRdb's version includes in-frame clones alone and lacks a portion of them. This sample yields about 120,000 clones, of which about 90% are seen a single time; around 15% belongs to the top ten. Overall study findings and caveats: Researchers took repertoire samples only after the peak T cell response had come. At baseline, seropositivity was found in only a handful of AZD1222 recipients. Reports say nearly half of spike-specific TCRs go after unmutated variant regions.

To note about this clone: Its antigen is not identified.

The clonotype comes from an adult in good health. The sequences come from peripheral blood, collected on day 0 of AZD1222 vaccination. The chain employs TRBV5-4 and TRBJ1-6; 9 bases line up with TRBD1. CDR3 region: CASSLGQGGDSPLHF. CDR3 nucleotides: TGTGCCAGCAGCTTGGGACAGGGGGGAGATTCACCCCTCCACTTT.